This TCR beta chain is from a study of human T cells and chemical hapten exposure. The time point denotes: pre-sensitization, week 0. Regarding treatment: therapeutic diphenylcyclopropenone sensitization with weekly scalp DPC. Whole blood that had not been fractionated was the source of extracted total RNA. J gave up 5 bases and V 5 bases, and 16 bases lay outside the gene matches. This CDR3 is 17 amino acids long. TCRdb used MiXCR to reprocess the RACE reads, holding one entry per CDR3 protein. The sample lists roughly 50,000 distinct CDR3 sequences; 9.6% were seen once. The sample was whole blood, taken in connection with sensitization to the hapten diphenylcyclopropenone (DPC). This clonotype originated in a woman in her 30s with alopecia areata. Some clones in this sample may be carry-over from other donors' samples. The chain carries TRBV12-3 or TRBV12-4 and TRBJ1-2, with TRBD1 matching over 8 bases. The CDR3 is CASSPRTGTGFGYGYTF. As DNA, the CDR3 is TGTGCCAGCAGTCCCAGAACCGGGACAGGATTTGGGTATGGCTACACCTTC.